Listed below are T cell receptor beta chains from one sample, sequenced in a study of shared clonotypes between healthy human individuals. Clones were read by immunoSEQ multiplex PCR, and TCRdb kept only the in-frame ones, dropping some. The sample records roughly 2.1 million clones, roughly 91% being singletons. The sample taken for sequencing was naive CD8+ T cells from PBMCs. The source is a man younger than 30 in good health. Some clones in this sample may be carry-over from other donors' samples. Both conserved end residues are part of each CDR3. D genes are given only for firm matches. The size of a clone is reported for some rows only, either as once, few or many, or as a class for expanded clones.

TGTGCCAGCAGTTTAGTAGGGAACACTGAAGCTTTCTTT,CASSLVGNTEAFF,TRBJ1-1,TRBV27,few,.
TGTGCCACGGGGGGAGATACGCAGTATTTT,CATGGDTQYF,TRBJ2-3,TRBV5-4,.,TRBD2
TGTGCCAGCAGCGAATGGGACGGTTACTATGGCTACACCTTC,CASSEWDGYYGYTF,TRBJ1-2,TRBV14,.,.
TGTGCCAGCAGCCATTCCTACCTAGGAACCTCTGAAGCTTTCTTT,CASSHSYLGTSEAFF,TRBJ1-1,TRBV4-2,.,.
TGTGCCAGTAGTATTAAACGGTCCTCCTACAATGAGCAGTTCTTC,CASSIKRSSYNEQFF,TRBJ2-1,TRBV19,.,.
TGTGCCAGCAGCTTAGCGCTGGCGGGATCCTCCTACGAGCAGTACTTC,CASSLALAGSSYEQYF,TRBJ2-7,TRBV7-8,.,.
TGTGCCAGCAGCTTAGATCGGGTTTCAAGCGGGAGACTTCGGGATGAGCAGTTCTTC,CASSLDRVSSGRLRDEQFF,TRBJ2-1,TRBV7-6,.,TRBD2
TGTGCCAGTTCCCACGCCCAGACAGGGGAGGGCTCCTACGAGCAGTACTTC,CASSHAQTGEGSYEQYF,TRBJ2-7,TRBV28,.,.
TGTGCCAGCAGCGTAAGGGGGTTTGACACTGAAGCTTTCTTT,CASSVRGFDTEAFF,TRBJ1-1,TRBV9,.,.
TGTGCCAGCAGTTTGGAGGACATGCCGAACTCTGGGGCCAACGTCCTGACTTTC,CASSLEDMPNSGANVLTF,TRBJ2-6,TRBV28,.,.
TGTGCCAGCAGCCCTGCTGGTGACTACGAGCAGTACTTC,CASSPAGDYEQYF,TRBJ2-7,TRBV4-2,.,.
TGTGCCAGCAGTGAAGCGGCGGGAAGCTCCTACGAGCAGTACTTC,CASSEAAGSSYEQYF,TRBJ2-7,TRBV6-1,.,.
TGTGCCAGTAGTATCTTAGCGGGAGGTCAGATGAATGAGCAGTTCTTC,CASSILAGGQMNEQFF,TRBJ2-1,TRBV19,.,TRBD2
TGTGCCAGCAGCTTAGAGGGGCAGGAGAACACTGAAGCTTTCTTT,CASSLEGQENTEAFF,TRBJ1-1,TRBV13,.,.
TGTGCCAGCAGCCCCCCCAGGGCAGGGGCCAACGTCCTGACTTTC,CASSPPRAGANVLTF,TRBJ2-6,TRBV13,.,.
TGTGCCAGCAGCCCCTGGACCTACGAGCAGTACTTC,CASSPWTYEQYF,TRBJ2-7,TRBV5-8,.,.
TGTGCCAGCAGAAAGAGCGGGAAATCCTACAATGAGCAGTTCTTC,CASRKSGKSYNEQFF,TRBJ2-1,TRBV6-5,.,TRBD2
TGTGCCAGCAGCCTCGGCCAGGAATCCAGTCAGCCCCAGCATTTT,CASSLGQESSQPQHF,TRBJ1-5,TRBV11-2,.,.
TGTGCCAGCAGCTTGGGTGGCGGGGAGGCAGATACGCAGTATTTT,CASSLGGGEADTQYF,TRBJ2-3,TRBV5-6,once,.
TGCGCCAGCAGCTTTAGAACCGCCAGCTCCTACGAGCAGTACTTC,CASSFRTASSYEQYF,TRBJ2-7,TRBV5-1,.,.
TGTGCCAGCATATTACCGCACCAAGAGACCCAGTACTTC,CASILPHQETQYF,TRBJ2-5,TRBV6-1,.,.
TGTGCCAGTAGTATAGGCGGGACTTCACCCTACGAGCAGTACTTC,CASSIGGTSPYEQYF,TRBJ2-7,TRBV19,.,.
TGTGCCAGCAGACCACACTATGACGGGAGGTCCTACGAGCAGTACTTC,CASRPHYDGRSYEQYF,TRBJ2-7,TRBV27,.,TRBD2
TGTGCCAGCCCCGGGACAGGGATTCTCACTATCTCTGGGGCCAACGTCCTGACTTTC,CASPGTGILTISGANVLTF,TRBJ2-6,TRBV6-4,.,TRBD1
TGCGCCAGCAGCCGAGGACTAGCGGGAGGCATCAATGAGCAGTTCTTC,CASSRGLAGGINEQFF,TRBJ2-1,TRBV4-1,.,TRBD2
TGTGCCAGCAGTAAACGACAGTTTTCGAGCACCGGGGAGCTGTTTTTT,CASSKRQFSSTGELFF,TRBJ2-2,TRBV25-1,once,.
TGTGCCACCAATATCATGGGACAGGGGGCAGCCGGGGAGCTGTTTTTT,CATNIMGQGAAGELFF,TRBJ2-2,TRBV10-3,.,TRBD1
TGTGCCAGCGTCGACAGATTTGGAAACACCATATATTTT,CASVDRFGNTIYF,TRBJ1-3,TRBV21-1,.,.
TGTGCCACCAGCATCGGGGACGGTAGCACAGATACGCAGTATTTT,CATSIGDGSTDTQYF,TRBJ2-3,TRBV15,.,.
TGTGCCAGCAGCTTACAACTCTACGAGCAGTACTTC,CASSLQLYEQYF,TRBJ2-7,TRBV7-9,.,.
TGTGCCATCAGTGACAAAAGCTCCTATAATTCACCCCTCCACTTT,CAISDKSSYNSPLHF,TRBJ1-6,TRBV10-3,.,.
TGTGCCAGCAGTAACAGGGACAGCTCCTACGAGCAGTACTTC,CASSNRDSSYEQYF,TRBJ2-7,TRBV7-9,.,TRBD1
TGTGCCAGCAGTCGACAGGTTTTAGTGGGCTACACCTTC,CASSRQVLVGYTF,TRBJ1-2,TRBV2,.,.
TGTGCCAGCAGCTTAGTAGCGGGAACCTACAATGAGCAGTTCTTC,CASSLVAGTYNEQFF,TRBJ2-1,TRBV7-2,.,TRBD2
TGTGCCAGCTCACGAAACGACATTAACCCCCTCAATGAGCAGTTCTTC,CASSRNDINPLNEQFF,TRBJ2-1,TRBV18,.,.
TGTGCCAGCAGTTTCGGGACAGGGCTATACGAGCAGTACTTC,CASSFGTGLYEQYF,TRBJ2-7,TRBV27,.,TRBD1
TGTGCCAGCAGTGACTCCCCCGGGGGAGAGACCCAGTACTTC,CASSDSPGGETQYF,TRBJ2-5,TRBV6-6,.,.
TGTGCCAGCAGTTTTAGCCAGGAGGGGGCCAAAAACATTCAGTACTTC,CASSFSQEGAKNIQYF,TRBJ2-4,TRBV27,.,.
TGTGCCAGCAGTTTCCGCGGGGGCTATGAGCAGTTCTTC,CASSFRGGYEQFF,TRBJ2-1,TRBV27,.,.
TGCGCCAGCAGCCCGGGCGTAGCAAGCTCCTACAATGAGCAGTTCTTC,CASSPGVASSYNEQFF,TRBJ2-1,TRBV4-3,.,.
TGTGCCAGCAGCCGTGTAAACACCATATATTTT,CASSRVNTIYF,TRBJ1-3,TRBV28,once,.
TGTGCCAGCAGTGTGCGATCCTACAATGAGCAGTTCTTC,CASSVRSYNEQFF,TRBJ2-1,TRBV6-1,.,.